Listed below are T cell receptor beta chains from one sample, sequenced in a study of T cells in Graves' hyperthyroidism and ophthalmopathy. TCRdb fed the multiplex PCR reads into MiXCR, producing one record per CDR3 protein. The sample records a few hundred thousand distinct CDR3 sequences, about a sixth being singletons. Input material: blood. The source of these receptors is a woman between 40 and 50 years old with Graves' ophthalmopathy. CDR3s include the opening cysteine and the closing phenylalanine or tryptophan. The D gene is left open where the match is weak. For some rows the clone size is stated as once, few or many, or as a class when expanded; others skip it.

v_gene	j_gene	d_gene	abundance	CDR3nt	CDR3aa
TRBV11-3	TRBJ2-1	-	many	TGTGCCAGCAGCGACTACAGGGTGGATGAGCAGTTCTTC	CASSDYRVDEQFF
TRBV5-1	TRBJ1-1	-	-	TGCGCCAGCAGCCTAACGACGCCGAACACTGAAGCTTTCTTT	CASSLTTPNTEAFF
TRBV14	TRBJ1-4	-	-	TGTGCCAGCAGCCAAGATTACAATAATGAAAAACTGTTTTTT	CASSQDYNNEKLFF
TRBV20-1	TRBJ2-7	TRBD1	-	TGCAGTGCTAGAGGCTCACAGGGGGATCCCTACGAGCAGTACTTC	CSARGSQGDPYEQYF
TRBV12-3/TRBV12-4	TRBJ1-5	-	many	TGTGCCAGCAGCAAGTACAGTAGCCAGCCCCAGCATTTT	CASSKYSSQPQHF
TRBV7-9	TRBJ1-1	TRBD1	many	TGTGCCAGCAGCCCTCGACAGGGAACGACGAACACTGAAGCTTTCTTT	CASSPRQGTTNTEAFF
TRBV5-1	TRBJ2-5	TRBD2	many	TGCGCCAGCAGCACCCCACCCACTAGCGGACAAGAGACCCAGTACTTC	CASSTPPTSGQETQYF
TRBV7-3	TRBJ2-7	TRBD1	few	TGTGCCAGCAGCCCGGACAGGGGCTCGGTCGAGCAGTACTTC	CASSPDRGSVEQYF
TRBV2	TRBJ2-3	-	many	TGTGCCAGCACCGAGGCCGGGGTACGCACAGATACGCAGTATTTT	CASTEAGVRTDTQYF
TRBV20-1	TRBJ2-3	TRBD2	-	TGCAGTGCTAGGACTGGCGGGAGGGGAGGAGATACGCAGTATTTT	CSARTGGRGGDTQYF
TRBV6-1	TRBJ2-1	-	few	TGTGCCAGCAGTGAACGCGCTAGCAACCCATTAGTGCAGTTCTTC	CASSERASNPLVQFF
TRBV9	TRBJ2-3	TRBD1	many	TGTGCCAGCAGCGCCCAGGGGGTACCCACAGATACGCAGTATTTT	CASSAQGVPTDTQYF
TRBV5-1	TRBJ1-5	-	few	TGCGCCAGCAGCTTGTACCCCCCGGACAGTAGCAATCAGCCCCAGCATTTT	CASSLYPPDSSNQPQHF
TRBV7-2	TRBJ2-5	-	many	TGTGCCAGCAGCTCCTCCGGGCAGAGCCAGTACTTC	CASSSSGQSQYF
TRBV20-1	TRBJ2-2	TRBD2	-	TGCAGTGCTGGCGTCTGGCGGGGGGGCTTCGGGGAGCTGTTTTTT	CSAGVWRGGFGELFF
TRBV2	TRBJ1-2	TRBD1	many	TGTGCCAGCAGTAAACAGGGGGCGAACTATGGCTACACCTTC	CASSKQGANYGYTF
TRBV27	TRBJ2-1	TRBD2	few	TGTGCCAGCAGTGAAGCGGGAGGCCCGCGGAATGAGCAGTTCTTC	CASSEAGGPRNEQFF
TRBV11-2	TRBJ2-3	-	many	TGTGCCAGTGTCGGGAGTGGAGGTCTCTGGGATACGCAGTATTTT	CASVGSGGLWDTQYF
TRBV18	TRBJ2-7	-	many	TGTGCCAGCTCACTTAGTCCGGACTACGAGCAGTACTTC	CASSLSPDYEQYF
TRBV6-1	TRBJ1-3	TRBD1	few	TGTGCCAGCAGCCTCGACAGGGGAGGTGGAAACACCATATATTTT	CASSLDRGGGNTIYF
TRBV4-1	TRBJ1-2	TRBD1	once	TGCGCCAGCAGGCTCGGAGCCCTGACAGGGAACTATGGCTACACCTTC	CASRLGALTGNYGYTF
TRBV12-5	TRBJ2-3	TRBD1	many	TGTGCTAGTGGTTTGGCAAGGGACAGCTCCACAGATACGCAGTATTTT	CASGLARDSSTDTQYF
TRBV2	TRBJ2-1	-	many	TGTGCCAGCAGTATTAGCTGGTATGAGCAGTTCTTC	CASSISWYEQFF
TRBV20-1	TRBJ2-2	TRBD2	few	TGCAGTGCTAGAACCCCTAGCGGGGGGGCGATCACCGGGGAGCTGTTTTTT	CSARTPSGGAITGELFF
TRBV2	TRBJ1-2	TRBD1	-	TGTGCCAGCAGTTACGGGACAGGAGTTAACTATGGCTACACCTTC	CASSYGTGVNYGYTF
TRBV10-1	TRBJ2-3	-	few	TGCGCCAGCAGTCCATCTCCCCTCACAGATACGCAGTATTTT	CASSPSPLTDTQYF
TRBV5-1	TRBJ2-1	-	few	TGCGCCAGCAGGGTTAGCGAAGAAAGCTCCTACAATGAGCAGTTCTTC	CASRVSEESSYNEQFF
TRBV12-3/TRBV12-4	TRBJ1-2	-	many	TGTGCCGGGGACTATGGCTACACCTTC	CAGDYGYTF
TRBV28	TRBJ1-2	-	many	TGTGCCAGCAGTTTAGGGGACTATGGCTACACCTTC	CASSLGDYGYTF
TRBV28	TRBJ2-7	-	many	TGTGCCAGCAGTTTAGGACCGCTTGGGGTTTACGAGCAGTACTTC	CASSLGPLGVYEQYF
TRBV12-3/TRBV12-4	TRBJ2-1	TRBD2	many	TGTGCCAGCAGTTTTGAAGCGGGAGGCGTCTACAATGAGCAGTTCTTC	CASSFEAGGVYNEQFF
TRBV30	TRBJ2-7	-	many	TGTGCCTCCGGGAGTTCCTACGAGCAGTACTTC	CASGSSYEQYF
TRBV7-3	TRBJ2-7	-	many	TGTGCCAGCAGCCCCGCCTGGACCCCAAGCACCGAGCAGTACTTC	CASSPAWTPSTEQYF
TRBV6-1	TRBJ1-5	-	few	TGTGCCAGCAGGGGCCAGACAGTCCTTAGCAATCAGCCCCAGCATTTT	CASRGQTVLSNQPQHF
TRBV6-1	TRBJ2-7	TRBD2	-	TGTGCCAGCAGTCGACTAGCGGGAGAATCCTACGAGCAGTACTTC	CASSRLAGESYEQYF
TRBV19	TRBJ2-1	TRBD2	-	TGTGCCAGTAGTATGGACAGCGGGGGTTCCTACAATGAGCAGTTCTTC	CASSMDSGGSYNEQFF
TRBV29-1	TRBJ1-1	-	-	TGCAGCGTTGAGAGACTCACTGAAGCTTTCTTT	CSVERLTEAFF
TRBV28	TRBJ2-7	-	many	TGTGCCAGCAGTTTATTAAACGAGCAGTACTTC	CASSLLNEQYF
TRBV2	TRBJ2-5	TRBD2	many	TGTGCCAGCAATTCACTAGCGGGGCAGGAGACCCAGTACTTC	CASNSLAGQETQYF
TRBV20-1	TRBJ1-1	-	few	TGCAGTGCTAATCTCCGTGGGGGGTTGAACACTGAAGCTTTCTTT	CSANLRGGLNTEAFF
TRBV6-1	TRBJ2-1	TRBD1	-	TGTGCCAACAGTGACCTCCCGGGACAGGGGTCCCATGAGCAGTTCTTC	CANSDLPGQGSHEQFF
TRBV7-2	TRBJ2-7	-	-	TGTGCCAGCAGCCCGCATCCTTCAGGGATTGGGTACGAGCAGTACTTC	CASSPHPSGIGYEQYF
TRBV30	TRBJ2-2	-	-	TGTGCCTGGAGTGTACGGGTCGGGGAGCTGTTTTTT	CAWSVRVGELFF
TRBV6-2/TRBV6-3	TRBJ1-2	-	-	TGTGCCAGCAGTGGGGGACTTGGGGGGGGCTACACCTTC	CASSGGLGGGYTF
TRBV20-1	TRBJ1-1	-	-	TGCAGTGCGCCGGGCCAGGTGAACACTGAAGCTTTCTTT	CSAPGQVNTEAFF
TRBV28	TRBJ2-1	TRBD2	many	TGTGCCATTTCGACTAGCGGATACAATGAGCAGTTCTTC	CAISTSGYNEQFF
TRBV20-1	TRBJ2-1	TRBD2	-	TGCAGTGCTAGCCGGACTAGCGGGATAATCTATGAGCAGTTCTTC	CSASRTSGIIYEQFF
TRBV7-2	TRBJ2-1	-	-	TGTGCCAGCAGTCGGGACGTCTCCTACAATGAGCAGTTCTTC	CASSRDVSYNEQFF
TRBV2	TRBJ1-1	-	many	TGTGCCAGCAGTGCAGGGAATCAGAACACTGAAGCTTTCTTT	CASSAGNQNTEAFF
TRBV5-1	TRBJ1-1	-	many	TGCGCCAGCAGCTTGGCCGCGACGGCTACTGAAGCTTTCTTT	CASSLAATATEAFF